This paragraph reports one T cell receptor (beta chain). Participants' own reports of clinical history determined their cohort assignment. The record originates from a study of blood T cell repertoires in COVID-19. Trimming took 1 base from V and 6 from J, leaving 14 bases between them. This CDR3 is 15 amino acids long. CDR1 and CDR2 (germline): KGHDR, SFDVKD. In the study's own analysis: Cell counts per sample came from amplifying reference gene primers. The data were produced by immunoSEQ multiplex PCR, yet TCRdb's version contains in-frame clones alone and is incomplete. From that table come the V and J calls and clone size; the DNA was used to work out D and trimming. The data show around 300,000 clones, 75% to 90% seen once.

V usage is TRBV24-1 and J usage is TRBJ1-1; TRBD1 might be the D (6 bases). The clonotype was recovered from a woman aged 18-29 years who had recovered from COVID-19. Input material: PBMCs or T cells enriched from blood (not recorded which). The CDR3 spells CATSDFTGICAEAFF. As DNA, the CDR3 is TGTGCCACCAGTGATTTCACAGGGATTTGCGCTGAAGCTTTCTTT.